This TCR beta chain was observed in a study of cytomegalovirus exposure and HLA in healthy donors. V shed 4 bases, J shed 5 bases, and the junction held 5 bases outside the gene matches. The CDR3 sequence is 14 residues long. Germline loops: CDR1 LNHDA, CDR2 SQIVND (reference sequence). With respect to this clone: Its antigen is unknown.

The study's findings and limits: Later examination showed HLA-associated TCR beta chains had greater clonal expansion than equally common others.

Both 60 Vbeta primers and 13 Jbeta primers went into the PCR. As processed by the authors: Among the unique TCR beta chains that a later analysis counted, about 84 million in all, 10 million to 13 million were shared. The data were produced by immunoSEQ multiplex PCR, yet TCRdb's version contains in-frame clones alone and is incomplete. V, J and clone size reflect that table, while D and trimming were determined from the DNA. The sample has approximately 150,000 clones; the top ten hold about 1.6%. The donors comprised healthy bone marrow donors. Donors counted as nominally healthy when sampled, yet unrecorded immune exposures were likely.

This sequence originates from a woman in her thirties or forties in good health and CMV-seronegative. The chain is built from TRBV19 and TRBJ2-5; the match to TRBD1 covers 9 bases. Sequences were obtained from PBMCs. CDR3: CASSKTGGRETQYF. The CDR3 nucleotides are TGTGCCAGTAGTAAAACAGGGGGCCGGGAGACCCAGTACTTC.